The 21 T cell receptor beta chains listed next were all sequenced from one sample in a study of identical twins. One entry per CDR3 protein, called by TCRdb with MiXCR from the 5' RACE reads. Of 350,000 to 400,000 distinct CDR3 sequences listed, about 10% are singletons. Specimen: naive T cells sorted from blood. The receptors here all came from a woman aged 45-59 years in good health.

This clonotype turned up a few times. The chain has TRBV30 and TRBJ2-2; D unresolved. Deletions cut 8 bases from V and 0 bases from J, with 10 bases between. Germline V gives CDR1 GTSNPN, CDR2 SVGIG (reference sequence). The CDR3 covers 13 residues. The DNA for the CDR3 is TGTGCCCAGACACTTACGAACACCGGGGAGCTGTTTTTT. Amino acids: CAQTLTNTGELFF.

V and J are TRBV2 and TRBJ1-3, with D uncertain. This CDR3 contains 12 residues. The ends were cut back, 6 bases at V and 3 bases at J, with 6 bases in the middle. Germline V gene data show CDR1 as SNHLY and CDR2 as FYNNEI. The CDR3 region has the DNA TGTGCCAGCAGAGACCATGGAAACACCATATATTTT. Encoded protein: CASRDHGNTIYF.

The rearrangement uses TRBV20-1 and TRBJ2-3, with D perhaps matching TRBD1 (5 bases). CDR3 length: 15 residues. The V and J ends lost 4 bases and 4 bases respectively, with 18 bases between them. Germline V gene sequence: CDR1 DFQATT, CDR2 SNEGSKA (reference sequence). The CDR3 is CSATPTERSSDTQYF. In DNA form, the CDR3 reads TGCAGTGCTACCCCGACAGAGAGGAGTTCAGATACGCAGTATTTT.

This clonotype has more than one count but fewer than ten. In nucleotides, the CDR3 is TGTGCCACCAGCAGAGATCAGCGGGACCTGGGAAATGAGCAGTTCTTC. Residues: CATSRDQRDLGNEQFF. The gene calls are TRBV15 and TRBJ2-1, with TRBD2 identical over 7 bases. The J segment lost 7 bases and the V segment lost 0 bases, leaving 9 bases of the junction unmatched. The CDR3 is 16 residues long. The germline gives CDR1 LNHNV, CDR2 YYDKDF (reference sequence). The full variable domain, in which reference TRBV15 and TRBJ2-1 provide the parts outside the CDR3, is DAMVIQNPRYQVTQFGKPVTLSCSQTLNHNVMYWYQQKSSQAPKLLFHYYDKDFNNEADTPDNFQSRRPNTSFCFLDIRSPGLGDTAMYLCATSRDQRDLGNEQFFGPGTRLTVL.

This clonotype was counted ten times or more. The rearrangement links TRBV11-1 to TRBJ2-1; D ambiguous. V was cut by 1 base and J by 6 bases, with 7 bases left in between. This CDR3 spans 13 amino acids. CDR1 SGHAT and CDR2 FQDESV come from the germline V gene (reference sequence). The DNA for the CDR3 is TGTGCCAGCAGCTTAGAACTCTCCAATGAGCAGTTCTTC. Its translation is CASSLELSNEQFF. Using reference TRBV11-1 and TRBJ2-1 for the parts outside the CDR3, the full variable domain is EAEVAQSPRYKITEKSQAVAFWCDPISGHATLYWYRQILGQGPELLVQFQDESVVDDSQLPKDRFSAERLKGVDSTLKIQPAELGDSAMYLCASSLELSNEQFFGPGTRLTVL.

In this sample, this clonotype turned up a few times. V gene TRBV19 combines with J gene TRBJ2-2; TRBD1 aligns across 7 bases. In germline, CDR1 is LNHDA, CDR2 SQIVND (reference sequence). The CDR3 runs 16 residues. After removal of 5 bases from V and 2 bases from J, the junction contained 8 bases not matched to a gene. The CDR3 is CASSPRDSSNTGELFF. CDR3 DNA sequence: TGTGCCAGTAGTCCGAGGGACAGCTCTAACACCGGGGAGCTGTTTTTT.

The table lists this clonotype with a few counts. The gene calls are TRBV29-1 and TRBJ1-1, with TRBD1 matching 8 bases. The CDR3 is 13 amino acids. The V and J ends lost 1 base and 3 bases, in that order; junction bases with no gene match: 1. Germline values: CDR1 SQVTM, CDR2 ANQGSEA. For the CDR3, the DNA is TGCAGCGTTGAAGGGGACAGGCACACTGAAGCTTTCTTT. It yields the protein CSVEGDRHTEAFF.

The V and J genes are TRBV6-5 and TRBJ2-1; TRBD1 or TRBD2 may be the D gene (5 bases each). CDR3 length: 13 residues. CDR1 is MNHEY, CDR2 SVGAGI, per germline. In DNA form, the CDR3 reads TGTCACGTAGGGGACCGACCTTACAATGAGCAGTTCTTC. This gives the protein CHVGDRPYNEQFF.

This clonotype was observed a handful of times. This chain links TRBV24-1 with TRBJ2-4; D is perhaps TRBD1 or TRBD2 (6 bases each). Germline V gene data show CDR1 as KGHDR and CDR2 as SFDVKD. The CDR3 is 18 amino acids. V dropped 4 bases and J dropped 2 bases, with 20 bases sitting between them. The CDR3 nucleotides read TGTGCCACCAGTGAGGGGGCCGGGGGAGGCTTTTCCAAAAACATTCAGTACTTC. It translates to CATSEGAGGGFSKNIQYF.

This clonotype occurred many times. This chain links TRBV25-1 with TRBJ2-1; a weak D match, TRBD1 (6 bases). V was cut by 4 bases and J by 7 bases, with 17 bases left in between. Germline-derived CDR1 and CDR2 are MGHDK and SYGVNS. CDR3 length: 15 residues. The CDR3 spells CASSAPQGLRNEQFF. CDR3 nucleotides: TGTGCCAGCAGTGCCCCACAGGGCCTTCGGAATGAGCAGTTCTTC.

J is TRBJ2-7 and V is TRBV5-4; TRBD1 matches at 9 bases. J was trimmed by 1 base and V by 4 bases; bases with no gene match: 0. From germline, CDR1 is SGHNT and CDR2 YYREEE (reference sequence). The CDR3 runs 13 residues. In DNA form, the CDR3 reads TGTGCCAGCAGCGGGACAGGGTCCTACGAGCAGTACTTC. Amino acid sequence: CASSGTGSYEQYF.

The J gene is TRBJ2-3, the V gene TRBV15, with 7 bases aligning to TRBD1. Unmatched junction bases numbered 9, after V lost 0 bases and J lost 3 bases. There are 17 residues in the CDR3. Germline V gene lookup returns CDR1 LNHNV and CDR2 YYDKDF (reference sequence). The CDR3 region is CATSRDLEGAITDTQYF. CDR3 in DNA: TGTGCCACCAGCAGAGATCTTGAGGGGGCTATAACAGATACGCAGTATTTT.

This clonotype was seen a handful of times. The chain uses TRBV5-1 and TRBJ2-2; tentative D call: TRBD1 (6 bases). Trimming took off 1 base at V and 2 bases at J, with 9 bases between the two ends. Per germline, CDR1 SGHRS and CDR2 YFSETQ. The CDR3 loop spans 15 amino acids. CDR3 DNA sequence: TGCGCCAGCAGCTTGACAGGGTACAACACCGGGGAGCTGTTTTTT. Translated, it gives CASSLTGYNTGELFF.

This clonotype has ten or more counts. The CDR3 DNA reads as TGTGCCGAGGGGACAGATAATGAAAAACTGTTTTTT. As protein: CAEGTDNEKLFF. V gene TRBV25-1 combines with J gene TRBJ1-4, with 7 bases that match TRBD1. CDR3 length: 12 amino acids. The V segment lost 11 bases and the J segment 4 bases; nucleotides outside the gene matches: 4. CDR1 and CDR2 from the germline V gene are MGHDK and SYGVNS.

This clonotype has more than one count but fewer than ten. The chain's CDR3 is CASSTGLGRSDEQFF. The CDR3 nucleotides are TGTGCCAGCTCTACCGGACTAGGCCGTTCGGATGAGCAGTTCTTC. The chain has TRBV9 and TRBJ2-1, with 7 nucleotides matching TRBD2. Germline V gene data show CDR1 as SGDLS and CDR2 as YYNGEE. The junction had 15 bases not matched to a gene; V was cut back by 7 bases and J by 8 bases. CDR3 length: 15 residues.

To note about this clonotype: Possible read error: a much larger clone is one base away. This chain connects TRBV6-2 or TRBV6-3 to TRBJ2-7, with no clear D. The CDR3 contains 13 residues. Germline loops: CDR1 MNHEY, CDR2 SVGEGT. CDR3 DNA: TGTTCCAGCAGCCCCTCAGGCGTGCGCGAGCAGTACGTC. Its protein product is CSSSPSGVREQYV.

This clonotype has only a few counts. This rearrangement joins TRBV4-1 to TRBJ2-6, with unresolved D. This CDR3 contains 17 residues. Germline V gives CDR1 MGHRA, CDR2 YSYEKL. Deletions cut 3 bases from V and 0 bases from J, with 12 bases between. This chain's CDR3 is CASSHQRTGSGANVLTF. CDR3 in DNA: TGCGCCAGCAGCCACCAGAGAACCGGCTCTGGGGCCAACGTCCTGACTTTC.

To note about this clonotype: This may be a read error, as it is one base from a much larger clone. The chain carries TRBV4-1 and TRBJ2-1; TRBD2 matches 8 bases. Germline V lookup: CDR1 MGHRA, CDR2 YSYEKL. The CDR3 covers 15 residues. CDR3 amino acids: CASSQVASGYNEQIF. For the CDR3, the DNA is TGCGCCAGCAGCCAAGTGGCTAGCGGGTACAATGAGCAGATCTTC.

This clonotype was detected many times. The chain carries TRBV5-6 and TRBJ2-1, with TRBD2 identical over 9 bases. CDR3 length equals 14 residues. Germline CDR1 reads SGHDT; CDR2 reads YYEEEE. V lost 6 bases to trimming and J lost 7 bases; unmatched junction nucleotides: 8. In nucleotides, the CDR3 is TGTGCCAGCACACCCTCCAGCGGGAGGAATGAGCAGTTCTTC. Its translation: CASTPSSGRNEQFF.

This clonotype has ten or more counts. The V gene is TRBV27, the J gene TRBJ2-3, with a weak D call TRBD2 (6 bases). V lost 1 base to trimming and J lost 0 bases, with 11 bases between them. CDR1 is MNHEY, CDR2 SMNVEV, per germline (reference sequence). The CDR3 totals 16 residues. CDR3 coding DNA: TGTGCCAGCAGTTTATTTAGGCGGGATAGCACAGATACGCAGTATTTT. Its protein product is CASSLFRRDSTDTQYF.

The chain joins TRBV20-1 to TRBJ2-7; maybe TRBD2 (6 bases). The CDR3 spans 15 residues. Germline lookup yields CDR1 DFQATT and CDR2 SNEGSKA (reference sequence). Trimming removed 1 base from V and 3 bases from J, with 16 bases in between. This chain's CDR3 is CSARVGTSIGYEQYF. The CDR3 DNA sequence: TGCAGTGCTAGAGTTGGGACTTCCATAGGCTACGAGCAGTACTTC.